Listed here are 21 T cell receptor beta chains from one sample, sequenced in a study of T cell responses to AZD1222 COVID-19 vaccine. TCRdb's copy holds only in-frame clones and misses some; the assay was immunoSEQ multiplex PCR. The profile covers 90,000 to 150,000 clones, with roughly 86% appearing a single time and 3.5% to 4.5% taken by the ten largest. Here the sequenced sample was peripheral blood, taken on day 0 of AZD1222 vaccination. The receptors come from an adult in good health.

The chain uses TRBV7-2 and TRBJ2-3; 8 bases agree with TRBD2. After removal of 1 base from V and 5 bases from J, the junction contained 11 bases not matched to a gene. CDR1 and CDR2 (germline): SGHTA, FQGNSA. The CDR3 sequence is 17 residues long. The CDR3 sequence: CASSLVRPGLAGDTQYF. CDR3 DNA sequence: TGTGCCAGCAGCTTAGTTCGGCCGGGGCTAGCGGGAGATACGCAGTATTTT.

The gene calls are TRBV24-1 and TRBJ2-7, with TRBD1 as a possible D gene (6 bases). The CDR3 spans 15 residues. Germline V gene sequence: CDR1 KGHDR, CDR2 SFDVKD. The V gene lost 2 bases and the J gene lost 5 bases, with 15 bases spanning the gap. This CDR3 is CATSDSQTGRDEQYF. The CDR3 coding sequence is TGTGCCACCAGTGATTCTCAGACAGGCCGCGACGAGCAGTACTTC.

The genes are TRBV7-9 and TRBJ2-2; 8 positions agree with TRBD2. The length of the CDR3 is 14 residues. Trimming cost V 7 bases and J 10 bases; bases outside gene matches: 11. Germline CDR1 is SEHNR and CDR2 is FQNEAQ (reference sequence). CDR3 DNA sequence: TGTGCCAGCATCGGCGGGAGGCGATTCGAGGAGCTGTTTTTT. Translation: CASIGGRRFEELFF.

Worth noting for this clone: This same CDR3 is encoded by further DNA sequences in the sample. V and J are TRBV5-1 and TRBJ1-4, with 7 bases lining up with TRBD1. The CDR3 runs to 15 residues. Germline V CDR1 and CDR2: SGHRS, YFSETQ. V lost 4 bases and J lost 0; bases outside the gene matches: 3. CDR3 loop: CASSPQGATNEKLFF. The CDR3 nucleotides are TGCGCCAGCAGCCCCCAGGGGGCAACTAATGAAAAACTGTTTTTT.

This chain links TRBV7-6 with TRBJ2-5, with 11 bases aligning to TRBD1. The CDR3 sequence is 15 residues long. Germline values: CDR1 SGHVS, CDR2 FNYEAQ. The trim removed 7 bases at V and 5 bases at J, leaving 9 bases unmatched. The CDR3: CASTIGQGASETQYF. CDR3 nucleotides: TGTGCCAGCACGATTGGACAGGGGGCATCTGAGACCCAGTACTTC. Drawing the rest from reference TRBV7-6 and TRBJ2-5, the complete variable domain is GAGVSQSPRYKVTKRGQDVALRCDPISGHVSLYWYRQALGQGPEFLTYFNYEAQQDKSGLPNDRFSAERPEGSISTLTIQRTEQRDSAMYRCASTIGQGASETQYFGPGTRLLVL.

The V call is TRBV11-3, the J call TRBJ2-3; D ambiguous. This CDR3 contains 13 residues. Germline V gene sequence: CDR1 SGHNT, CDR2 YENEEA. V lost 5 bases to trimming and J lost 4 bases, with 10 bases between them. The CDR3 sequence is CASSTTGPDTQYF. For the CDR3, the DNA is TGTGCCAGCAGCACGACGGGTCCAGATACGCAGTATTTT.

This chain uses TRBV25-1 with TRBJ2-7; possibly TRBD1 for D (6 bases). Trimming left V 3 bases short and J 0 bases short, with 12 bases between. Germline-derived CDR1 and CDR2 are MGHDK and SYGVNS. The CDR3 runs to 15 residues. Here the CDR3 reads CASSDPGQSSYEQYF. Written as DNA, the CDR3 is TGTGCCAGCAGTGATCCTGGACAGTCCTCCTACGAGCAGTACTTC.

The V call is TRBV7-9, the J call TRBJ2-1; D might be TRBD2 (6 bases). The CDR3 has 16 residues. The ends were cut back, 3 bases at V and 8 bases at J, with 20 bases in the middle. Germline CDR1 SEHNR, CDR2 FQNEAQ (reference sequence). Here the CDR3 DNA reads TGTGCCAGCAGCTTGGGATTGGAGGGGATACGGGATGAGCAGTTCTTC. It codes for CASSLGLEGIRDEQFF.

The chain recombines TRBV3-1 (or the pseudogene TRBV3-2) with TRBJ1-6; D remains unclear. CDR3 length: 14 amino acids. Germline values: CDR1 LGHDT, CDR2 YNNKEL (reference sequence). Trimming pared 0 bases from V and 7 bases from J, leaving 7 bases between. Here the CDR3 reads CASSQEVLNSPLHF. CDR3 in DNA: TGTGCCAGCAGCCAAGAAGTGTTGAATTCACCCCTCCACTTT.

The chain joins TRBV5-6 to TRBJ1-5; D is undetermined. Trimming pared 3 bases from V and 0 bases from J, leaving 4 bases between. CDR1 SGHDT and CDR2 YYEEEE come from the germline V gene. The CDR3 has 13 amino acids. CDR3 sequence reads: CASSSGSNQPQHF. For the CDR3, the DNA is TGTGCCAGCAGCTCGGGTAGCAATCAGCCCCAGCATTTT.

The chain uses TRBV6-5 and TRBJ2-7, with D possibly being TRBD2 (5 bases). Germline V gene lookup returns CDR1 MNHEY and CDR2 SVGAGI. V lost 11 bases to trimming and J lost 3 bases, with 14 bases between them. The CDR3 has 12 residues. Here the CDR3 reads CAASSGNYEQYF. CDR3 nucleotide sequence: TGTGCCGCAAGCTCGGGGAACTACGAGCAGTACTTC.

Only one count was recorded for this clone. This sequence joins TRBV3-1 (or the pseudogene TRBV3-2) and TRBJ2-1, with 13 bases fitting TRBD2. After removal of 6 bases from V and 10 bases from J, the junction contained 9 bases not matched to a gene. CDR3 length: 15 amino acids. Looked up from germline, CDR1 is LGHDT and CDR2 is YNNKEL (reference sequence). The CDR3 coding sequence is TGTGCCAGCAGGACAGGACTAGCGGGAGAGGAGGAGCAGTTCTTC. The encoded protein is CASRTGLAGEEEQFF.

The chain carries TRBV12-3 or TRBV12-4 and TRBJ2-3, with D uncertain. Trimming took off 8 bases at V and 2 bases at J, with 11 bases between the two ends. This CDR3 has 13 residues. The CDR3 is CASSVIFTDTQYF. Here the CDR3 DNA reads TGTGCCAGCTCAGTTATTTTCACAGATACGCAGTATTTT.

The chain has TRBV7-9 and TRBJ1-1; perhaps TRBD1 as D (6 bases). CDR3 size: 12 residues. The germline gives CDR1 SEHNR, CDR2 FQNEAQ (reference sequence). V was clipped by 5 bases and J by 8 bases, with 12 bases between them. The CDR3 sequence is CASSPQGWEAFF. Here the CDR3 DNA reads TGTGCCAGCAGCCCACAGGGTTGGGAAGCTTTCTTT.

This clone is labeled as medium-sized (0.01 to 0.1%). V is TRBV6-1 and J is TRBJ1-5; weak D call: TRBD1 (6 bases). The length of the CDR3 is 14 residues. The V and J ends lost 5 bases and 4 bases respectively, with 12 bases between them. Germline CDR1 and CDR2: MNHNS and SASEGT. The CDR3 DNA is TGTGCCAGCAGTCAGCAACAGGGAAATCAGCCCCAGCATTTT. Residues: CASSQQQGNQPQHF.

J is TRBJ2-3 and V is TRBV2, with D perhaps TRBD2 (6 bases). Germline CDR1 reads SNHLY; CDR2 reads FYNNEI. The V gene lost 5 bases and the J gene lost 0 bases, with 12 bases spanning the gap. The CDR3 is 15 amino acids. As DNA, the CDR3 is TGTGCCAGCAGTCGTTATAGCGGTAGCACAGATACGCAGTATTTT. Residues: CASSRYSGSTDTQYF.

This clone was detected only once. V usage is TRBV6-5 and J usage is TRBJ2-7; 10 bases map to TRBD1. This CDR3 comprises 15 residues. J was trimmed by 4 bases and V by 2 bases; bases with no gene match: 5. Germline CDR1 is MNHEY and CDR2 is SVGAGI. The CDR3 nucleotides are TGTGCCAGCAGTTACCCCGACAGGGGGCTATACGAGCAGTACTTC. It encodes CASSYPDRGLYEQYF.

The chain uses TRBV9 and TRBJ2-3, with a weak D call TRBD1 (5 bases). The CDR3 has 13 amino acids. Germline lookup yields CDR1 SGDLS and CDR2 YYNGEE. The V gene lost 0 bases and the J gene lost 5 bases, with 7 bases spanning the gap. The CDR3 loop reads CASSVGQGDTQYF. The CDR3 DNA reads as TGTGCCAGCAGCGTAGGGCAGGGAGATACGCAGTATTTT.

The rearrangement joins TRBV11-3 to TRBJ2-7; unclear D gene. The CDR3 contains 13 residues. Germline CDR1 and CDR2: SGHNT and YENEEA. V was pared by 5 bases and J by 6 bases, with 14 bases between. Here the CDR3 DNA reads TGTGCCAGCAGCGATCATCCCTGGGGCGAGCAGTACTTC. It is translated as CASSDHPWGEQYF.

The chain couples TRBV3-1 (or the pseudogene TRBV3-2) to TRBJ2-3; 8 nucleotides agree with TRBD2. V lost 7 bases, J lost 4 bases, and 10 bases stayed unmatched. The CDR3 runs to 15 residues. Per the germline V gene, CDR1 is LGHDT and CDR2 is YNNKEL (reference sequence). CDR3 sequence (DNA): TGTGCCAGCACCTCTGGGGGACTAGTTCCAGATACGCAGTATTTT. Translated, it gives CASTSGGLVPDTQYF.

The chain carries TRBV7-8 and TRBJ1-3; a possible D gene is TRBD1 (5 bases). The germline gives CDR1 SGHVS, CDR2 FQNEAQ. The CDR3 contains 14 residues. With 5 bases removed from V and 4 bases from J, the gap between germline ends came to 12 bases. The CDR3 is CASSLRVLGNTIYF. CDR3 coding DNA: TGTGCCAGCAGCCTCAGGGTCTTGGGAAACACCATATATTTT.